The clone carrying this T cell receptor (beta chain) has just one count. Trimming pared 0 bases from V and 3 bases from J, leaving 11 bases between. CDR1 SGDLS and CDR2 YYNGEE come from the germline V gene. The length of the CDR3 is 15 residues. Clones were sequenced by immunoSEQ multiplex PCR, and TCRdb holds only the in-frame ones, with some missing. The profile shows tens of thousands of clones, around 83% of them singletons. These data originate in a study of blood T cell repertoires in COVID-19. Study details: T cells, B-cell-depleted T cells, or PBMCs provided the cDNA or gDNA that served as material.

Material: peripheral blood. This chain links TRBV9 with TRBJ2-3, with D perhaps TRBD1 (5 bases). This clonotype originated in a woman aged 60-75 years with acute or convalescent COVID-19. The CDR3 bases are TGTGCCAGCAGCGTAGTGCAGGGTTTTACAGATACGCAGTATTTT. Translation: CASSVVQGFTDTQYF.